The clone carrying this T cell receptor (beta chain) has only a few counts. Its specificity is not known. This CDR3 is built from 13 residues. With V trimmed by 5 bases and J by 6 bases, 5 bases remained unmatched. CDR1 and CDR2 from the germline V gene are MNHEY and SVGAGI. With 60 Vbeta and 13 Jbeta primers, the PCR was carried out. Clones were sequenced by immunoSEQ multiplex PCR, and TCRdb holds only the in-frame ones, with some missing. The sample lists fewer than 200,000 clones; over 70% were seen once. The sample comes from a study of cytomegalovirus exposure and HLA in healthy donors. Overall study results and limits: More than 150 TCR beta chains were listed as cytomegalovirus-associated. Many donors shared some public TCRs, even though most TCR sequences were rare.

This sequence was found in a woman aged 45-60 years in good health and CMV-seropositive. This sequence joins TRBV6-5 and TRBJ1-1; TRBD1 matches 8 bases. The specimen was PBMCs. This CDR3 reads CASSKQGAAEAFF. CDR3 nucleotide sequence: TGTGCCAGCAGTAAGCAGGGGGCCGCTGAAGCTTTCTTT.